A selection of T cell receptor beta chains follows, all from one sample in a study of persistence of HIV-infected CD4 T cells. Measured with immunoSEQ multiplex PCR; TCRdb has only the in-frame clones, and not every one. The sample records 25,000 to 35,000 clones, around four fifths being singletons. For these receptors, no antigen is known. Specimen: CD4+ T cells sorted from PBMCs after approximately 18-hour stimulation, collected from a patient who received antiretroviral therapy. All receptors come from an adult woman with HIV who was CMV-seropositive. Each CDR3 is given with its conserved first and last residue. A D gene is named only where the DNA matches it firmly. Expanded clones are given a class, and other clones once, few, many or no size at all.

D	size	V	J	CDR3	DNA
NA	NA	TRBV2	TRBJ2-5	CASSGASQETQYF	TGTGCCAGCAGTGGGGCCTCGCAAGAGACCCAGTACTTC
NA	NA	TRBV9	TRBJ2-2	CASSVGWIGELFF	TGTGCCAGCAGCGTAGGATGGATCGGGGAGCTGTTTTTT
NA	NA	TRBV6-1	TRBJ2-7	CASSDYLPGTADLYEQYF	TGTGCCAGCAGTGACTACCTTCCTGGCACAGCGGACCTATACGAGCAGTACTTC
NA	NA	TRBV30	TRBJ1-6	CAWRSLNSPLHF	TGTGCCTGGAGATCGCTTAATTCACCCCTCCACTTT
TRBD1	once	TRBV12-3/TRBV12-4	TRBJ1-2	CASSLGRQGGYTF	TGTGCCAGCAGTTTAGGGAGACAGGGTGGCTACACCTTC
NA	NA	TRBV9	TRBJ1-3	CASGGSGNTIYF	TGTGCCAGCGGGGGCTCTGGAAACACCATATATTTT
NA	NA	TRBV19	TRBJ1-2	CASTPPGTLLYGYTF	TGTGCCAGTACCCCACCCGGGACACTACTCTATGGCTACACCTTC
TRBD1	NA	TRBV2	TRBJ1-2	CASSVGGGSGYTF	TGTGCCAGCAGTGTAGGAGGGGGCAGTGGCTACACCTTC
NA	few	TRBV5-1	TRBJ2-5	CASSWVAPETQYF	TGCGCCAGCAGCTGGGTGGCACCAGAGACCCAGTACTTC
TRBD2	NA	TRBV5-4	TRBJ2-5	CASSFSALAGGSKGETQYF	TGTGCCAGCAGCTTCTCGGCGCTAGCGGGGGGCTCTAAGGGGGAGACCCAGTACTTC
TRBD1	NA	TRBV6-5	TRBJ2-7	CASNPGQGYEQYF	TGTGCCAGCAATCCGGGACAGGGATACGAGCAGTACTTC
NA	NA	TRBV5-1	TRBJ2-3	CASSLDTVDTDTQYF	TGCGCCAGCAGCTTGGATACAGTCGACACAGATACGCAGTATTTT
NA	NA	TRBV3-1/TRBV3-2	TRBJ1-5	CASSPGRTFNQPQHF	TGTGCCAGCAGCCCAGGGAGGACATTCAATCAGCCCCAGCATTTT
NA	few	TRBV19	TRBJ1-4	CASSIRGLEEKLFF	TGTGCCAGTAGTATCAGGGGCCTAGAGGAAAAACTGTTTTTT
NA	NA	TRBV11-1	TRBJ2-3	CASSLMASDTQYF	TGTGCCAGCAGCTTAATGGCTTCAGATACGCAGTATTTT
NA	NA	TRBV29-1	TRBJ1-2	CSVEDFNGYTF	TGCAGCGTTGAAGATTTCAATGGCTACACCTTC
NA	NA	TRBV29-1	TRBJ1-1	CSLLAGRRAFF	TGCAGCCTTCTCGCGGGGCGGAGGGCTTTCTTT
NA	NA	TRBV19	TRBJ1-1	CASSIVTRTEAFF	TGTGCCAGTAGTATAGTAACACGTACTGAAGCTTTCTTT
TRBD1	once	TRBV5-1	TRBJ2-1	CASSADRGLGRPVYNEQFF	TGCGCCAGCAGTGCCGACAGGGGGCTAGGTCGACCGGTCTACAATGAGCAGTTCTTC
NA	NA	TRBV2	TRBJ1-6	CASIQGRIGDSPLHF	TGTGCCAGCATCCAGGGGCGAATAGGTGATTCACCCCTCCACTTT
NA	NA	TRBV7-8	TRBJ1-1	CASSLWGIWTEAFF	TGTGCCAGCAGCTTATGGGGGATATGGACTGAAGCTTTCTTT
NA	NA	TRBV2	TRBJ2-2	CASSARRISTGELFF	TGTGCCAGCAGTGCAAGAAGGATCAGCACCGGGGAGCTGTTTTTT
TRBD2	NA	TRBV5-4	TRBJ2-3	CASSSYSGASTDTQYF	TGTGCCAGCAGTTCTTATAGCGGGGCTAGCACAGATACGCAGTATTTT
NA	few	TRBV28	TRBJ1-1	CASSLLGTSEAFF	TGTGCCAGCAGTTTATTGGGTACCTCTGAAGCTTTCTTT
NA	NA	TRBV5-8	TRBJ1-1	CASSQYPKAFF	TGTGCCAGCAGCCAGTACCCCAAAGCTTTCTTT
NA	NA	TRBV29-1	TRBJ2-7	CSVATGPYEQYF	TGCAGCGTTGCAACTGGGCCCTACGAGCAGTACTTC
NA	NA	TRBV5-5	TRBJ1-6	CASSGTGKHSPLHF	TGTGCCAGCAGCGGGACGGGGAAACATTCACCCCTCCACTTT
NA	NA	TRBV27	TRBJ2-2	CATRRTSGELFF	TGTGCCACCCGCCGGACCTCCGGGGAGCTGTTTTTT
NA	NA	TRBV5-8	TRBJ2-2	CASSARRDNTGELFF	TGTGCCAGCAGCGCCCGGCGAGACAACACCGGGGAGCTGTTTTTT
NA	NA	TRBV6-5	TRBJ1-5	CASSMTVYQPQHF	TGTGCCAGCAGTATGACAGTTTATCAGCCCCAGCATTTT
NA	NA	TRBV12-3/TRBV12-4	TRBJ1-3	CASSRNTIYF	TGTGCCAGCAGCAGAAACACCATATATTTT
NA	few	TRBV6-6	TRBJ1-6	CASSYSTGNLNSPLHF	TGTGCCAGCAGTTACTCAACAGGGAATTTAAATTCACCCCTCCACTTT
NA	NA	TRBV30	TRBJ2-1	CAWSSGISSYNEQFF	TGTGCCTGGAGTTCAGGAATTAGCTCCTACAATGAGCAGTTCTTC
NA	few	TRBV12-3/TRBV12-4	TRBJ1-2	CASSLGLTYGYTF	TGTGCCAGCAGCCTAGGGCTTACCTATGGCTACACCTTC
TRBD2	NA	TRBV10-1	TRBJ2-4	CASSPAGGAKNIQYF	TGCGCCAGCAGTCCAGCGGGGGGAGCCAAAAACATTCAGTACTTC
NA	NA	TRBV5-4	TRBJ2-6	CASSFSGANVLTF	TGTGCCAGCAGCTTCTCTGGGGCCAACGTCCTGACTTTC
NA	NA	TRBV2	TRBJ1-1	CASSEQGYTEAFF	TGTGCCAGCAGTGAGCAGGGTTACACTGAAGCTTTCTTT
NA	NA	TRBV30	TRBJ2-2	CAWGGANTGELFF	TGTGCCTGGGGCGGGGCGAACACCGGGGAGCTGTTTTTT
NA	NA	TRBV10-2	TRBJ2-4	CASSESASNIQYF	TGCGCCAGCAGTGAGTCGGCAAGCAACATTCAGTACTTC
NA	NA	TRBV15	TRBJ2-1	CATSRESAGSSYNEQFF	TGTGCCACCAGCAGAGAGTCCGCGGGGAGCTCCTACAATGAGCAGTTCTTC
TRBD1	NA	TRBV2	TRBJ2-7	CASKGQGDSYEQYF	TGTGCCAGTAAGGGACAGGGGGATTCATACGAGCAGTACTTC
NA	NA	TRBV10-3	TRBJ2-1	CAISDPTRPNEQFF	TGTGCCATCAGTGACCCGACCCGCCCCAATGAGCAGTTCTTC
TRBD2	NA	TRBV6-4	TRBJ2-1	CASSREAGGLGEQFF	TGTGCCAGCAGCCGAGAAGCGGGGGGGCTAGGTGAGCAGTTCTTC
NA	NA	TRBV7-2	TRBJ2-3	CASSRTWAADTQYF	TGTGCCAGCAGCCGTACTTGGGCGGCGGATACGCAGTATTTT
TRBD2	NA	TRBV9	TRBJ2-1	CASTPTETSGTYNEQFF	TGTGCCAGCACCCCCACCGAGACTAGCGGGACATACAATGAGCAGTTCTTC
NA	NA	TRBV5-5	TRBJ1-2	CASTLDSTNYGYTF	TGTGCCAGCACCCTGGACAGTACGAACTATGGCTACACCTTC